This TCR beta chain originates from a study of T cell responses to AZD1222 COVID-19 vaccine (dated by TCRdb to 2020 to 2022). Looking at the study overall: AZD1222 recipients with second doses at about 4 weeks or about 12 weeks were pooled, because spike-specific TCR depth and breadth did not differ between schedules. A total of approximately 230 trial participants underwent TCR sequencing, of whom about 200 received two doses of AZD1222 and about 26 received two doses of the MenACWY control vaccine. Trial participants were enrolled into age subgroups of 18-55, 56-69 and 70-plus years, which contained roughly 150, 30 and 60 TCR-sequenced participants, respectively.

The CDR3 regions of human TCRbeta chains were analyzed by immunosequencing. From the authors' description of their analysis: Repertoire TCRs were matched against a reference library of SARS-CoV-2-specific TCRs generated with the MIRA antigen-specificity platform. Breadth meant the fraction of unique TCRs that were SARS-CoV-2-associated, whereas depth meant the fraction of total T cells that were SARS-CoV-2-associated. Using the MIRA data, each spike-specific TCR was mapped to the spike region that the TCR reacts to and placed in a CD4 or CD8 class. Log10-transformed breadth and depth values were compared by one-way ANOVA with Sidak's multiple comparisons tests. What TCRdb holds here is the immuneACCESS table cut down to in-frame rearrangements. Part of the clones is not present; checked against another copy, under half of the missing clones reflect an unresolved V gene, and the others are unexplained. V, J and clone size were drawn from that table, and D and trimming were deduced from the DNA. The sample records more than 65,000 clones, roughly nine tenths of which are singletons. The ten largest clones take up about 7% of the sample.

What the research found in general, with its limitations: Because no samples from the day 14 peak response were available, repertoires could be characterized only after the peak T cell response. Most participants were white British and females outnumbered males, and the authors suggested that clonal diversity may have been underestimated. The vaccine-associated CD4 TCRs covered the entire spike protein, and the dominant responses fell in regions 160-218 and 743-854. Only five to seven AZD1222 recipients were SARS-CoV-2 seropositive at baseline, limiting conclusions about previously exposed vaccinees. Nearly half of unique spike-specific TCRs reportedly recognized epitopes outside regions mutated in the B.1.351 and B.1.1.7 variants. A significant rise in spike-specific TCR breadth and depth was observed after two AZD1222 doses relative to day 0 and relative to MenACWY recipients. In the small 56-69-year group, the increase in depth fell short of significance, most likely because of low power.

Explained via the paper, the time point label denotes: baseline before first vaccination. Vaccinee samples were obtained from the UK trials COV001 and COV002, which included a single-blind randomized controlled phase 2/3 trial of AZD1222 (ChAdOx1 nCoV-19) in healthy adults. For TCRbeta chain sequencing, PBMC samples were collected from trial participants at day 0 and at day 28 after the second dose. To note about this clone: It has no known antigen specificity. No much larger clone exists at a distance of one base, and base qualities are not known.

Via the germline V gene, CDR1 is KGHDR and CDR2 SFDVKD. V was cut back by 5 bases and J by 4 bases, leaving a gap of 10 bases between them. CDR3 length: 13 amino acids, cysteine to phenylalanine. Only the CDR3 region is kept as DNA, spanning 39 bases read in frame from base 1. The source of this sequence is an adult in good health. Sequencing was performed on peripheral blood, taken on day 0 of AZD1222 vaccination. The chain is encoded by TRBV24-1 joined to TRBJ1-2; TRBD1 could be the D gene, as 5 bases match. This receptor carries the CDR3 CATSAPGGYGYTF. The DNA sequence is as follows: TGTGCCACCAGTGCCCCCGGGGGCTATGGCTACACCTTC.